Shown below are 22 T cell receptor beta chains from a single sample sequenced in a study of blood T cell repertoires in COVID-19. Some clones are missing from TCRdb's copy, which holds only in-frame ones; the method was immunoSEQ multiplex PCR. The sample contains roughly 63,000 clones, 85% to 90% of which appear only once. The sample was peripheral blood. These receptors were taken from a man over 45 with acute or convalescent COVID-19.

This sequence joins TRBV19 and TRBJ1-1; D ambiguous. CDR1 and CDR2 from the germline V gene are LNHDA and SQIVND (reference sequence). CDR3 length: 13 amino acids. V lost 5 bases and J lost 1, with 8 bases in between. In DNA, the CDR3 is TGTGCCAGTAGTCCCTACAGGAACACTGAAGCTTTCTTT. Translating it yields CASSPYRNTEAFF.

This chain links TRBV5-6 with TRBJ2-3; 8 bases align to TRBD1. J was trimmed by 2 bases and V by 3 bases; bases with no gene match: 5. Germline assignment: CDR1 SGHDT and CDR2 YYEEEE. The CDR3 runs 15 residues. The DNA for the CDR3 is TGTGCCAGCAGCTCCCGGACAGGGCCCACAGATACGCAGTATTTT. Translation: CASSSRTGPTDTQYF.

The gene calls are TRBV4-1 and TRBJ1-2; D possibly corresponds to TRBD1 (5 bases). Trimming cost V 3 bases and J 5 bases, with 22 bases left between them. CDR3 length equals 17 residues. Germline lookup yields CDR1 MGHRA and CDR2 YSYEKL. The CDR3 here is CASSHRSGGDLGYGYTF. CDR3 DNA: TGCGCCAGCAGCCACCGGAGTGGAGGGGATCTTGGGTATGGCTACACCTTC.

V usage is TRBV14 and J usage is TRBJ1-2; TRBD1 aligns across 7 bases. The V gene's germline CDR1 is SGHDN and CDR2 FVKESK. V was clipped by 3 bases and J by 4 bases; unmatched bases: 11. This CDR3 spans 16 amino acids. The DNA of the CDR3 is TGTGCCAGCAGCCAGCTCACAGGGGTTTTGAGCTATGGCTACACCTTC. Encoded protein: CASSQLTGVLSYGYTF.

The chain recombines TRBV18 with TRBJ2-3; 10 nucleotides align to TRBD2. The CDR3 runs to 16 residues. The germline V gene has CDR1 KGHSH and CDR2 LQKENI. J lost 0 bases, V lost 6 bases, and 6 bases had no gene match. The CDR3 region is CASSRTSGGSTDTQYF. CDR3 nucleotides: TGTGCCAGCTCCCGGACTAGCGGAGGTAGCACAGATACGCAGTATTTT.

DNA for the CDR3: TGTGCCAGCAGCTTAGGCGGTTCCTACGAGCAGTACGTC. It is translated as CASSLGGSYEQYV. This chain joins TRBV11-3 and TRBJ2-7, with D uncertain. This CDR3 is built from 13 residues. Germline CDR1 is SGHNT and CDR2 is YENEEA. V lost 1 base, J lost 1 base, and 5 bases lay in between.

The chain is built from TRBV5-1 and TRBJ1-1; no clear D gene. This CDR3 comprises 13 residues. The V gene's germline CDR1 is SGHRS and CDR2 YFSETQ. Trimming took 0 bases from V and 5 from J, leaving 8 bases between them. This CDR3 reads CASSLVAGTEAFF. As DNA, the CDR3 is TGCGCCAGCAGCTTGGTTGCGGGGACTGAAGCTTTCTTT.

V and J are TRBV10-3 and TRBJ2-5; 9 positions match TRBD2. Germline CDR1 is ENHRY and CDR2 is SYGVKD. This CDR3 has 16 residues. Trimming cost V 2 bases and J 2 bases; bases outside gene matches: 6. The CDR3 here is CAISETPSGAQETQYF. CDR3 in DNA: TGTGCCATCAGTGAGACCCCTAGCGGGGCACAAGAGACCCAGTACTTC.

V is TRBV4-3 and J is TRBJ2-2; D uncertain. Trimming left V 3 bases short and J 1 base short, with 6 bases between. The germline V gene encodes CDR1 LGHNA and CDR2 YSLEER. This CDR3 spans 14 amino acids. CDR3 sequence reads: CASSHAGNTGELFF. The CDR3 bases are TGCGCCAGCAGCCACGCAGGGAACACCGGGGAGCTGTTTTTT.

The rearrangement joins TRBV11-3 to TRBJ2-1; TRBD2 agrees at 10 bases. CDR1 is SGHNT and CDR2 is YENEEA in the germline V gene. With 5 bases clipped from V and 6 bases from J, the junction kept 4 bases outside the gene matches. The CDR3 is made up of 14 amino acids. CDR3 coding DNA: TGTGCCAGCAGCGCTAGCGGGAGTCGCAATGAGCAGTTCTTC. As protein: CASSASGSRNEQFF.

This clone has just a few counts. The rearrangement joins TRBV18 to TRBJ1-2; the D is unclear. Germline loops: CDR1 KGHSH, CDR2 LQKENI. Trimming took off 2 bases at V and 10 bases at J, with 14 bases between the two ends. This CDR3 contains 13 residues. CDR3 sequence: CASSPSVGRDYTF. The CDR3 nucleotides are TGTGCCAGCTCACCATCTGTAGGGAGGGACTACACCTTC. The complete variable domain, with remaining parts taken from reference TRBV18 and TRBJ1-2, reads NAGVMQNPRHLVRRRGQEARLRCSPMKGHSHVYWYRQLPEEGLKFMVYLQKENIIDESGMPKERFSAEFPKEGPSILRIQQVVRGDSAAYFCASSPSVGRDYTFGSGTRLTVV.

The chain links TRBV28 to TRBJ1-2; D remains ambiguous. Germline CDR1 MDHEN, CDR2 SYDVKM. Trimming removed 7 bases from V and 1 base from J, with 16 bases in between. The CDR3 contains 15 residues. CDR3 amino acids: CASITRAGDNYGYTF. Written as DNA, the CDR3 is TGTGCCAGCATCACGAGGGCAGGTGATAACTATGGCTACACCTTC.

The chain employs TRBV3-1 (or the pseudogene TRBV3-2) and TRBJ1-2, with TRBD1 as a possible D gene (5 bases). V lost 5 bases and J lost 4, with 14 bases in between. Germline V gene data show CDR1 as LGHDT and CDR2 as YNNKEL (reference sequence). CDR3 length equals 14 residues. CDR3 nucleotide sequence: TGTGCCAGCAGCGGGGGGGTTGGAGTCTATGGCTACACCTTC. Its translation: CASSGGVGVYGYTF.

The chain is built from TRBV4-3 and TRBJ2-1; TRBD2 aligns across 7 bases. Germline V CDR1 and CDR2: LGHNA, YSLEER. The V segment lost 4 bases and the J segment 1 base; nucleotides outside the gene matches: 7. The CDR3 loop spans 16 amino acids. The CDR3 DNA follows: TGCGCCAGCAGCCTCGGGCTAGCGGATTCCTACAATGAGCAGTTCTTC. Its protein is CASSLGLADSYNEQFF.

A few counts support this clone. This chain uses TRBV27 with TRBJ1-2; D may be TRBD1 (6 bases). The germline V and J ends were trimmed by 3 bases and 4 bases, with 24 bases remaining between them. CDR3 length: 18 amino acids. The V gene's germline CDR1 is MNHEY and CDR2 SMNVEV (reference sequence). DNA of the CDR3: TGTGCCAGCAGTTTTCGCCGGACAGCACCTTTATCTCCCTATGGCTACACCTTC. Translating it yields CASSFRRTAPLSPYGYTF.

This sequence joins TRBV7-9 and TRBJ1-1; 9 bases are a match to TRBD1. Germline lookup yields CDR1 SEHNR and CDR2 FQNEAQ (reference sequence). This CDR3 has 12 residues. With 7 bases clipped from V and 7 bases from J, the junction kept 4 bases outside the gene matches. The CDR3 region has the DNA TGTGCCAGCACCGACAGGGGGTTTGAAGCTTTCTTT. Residues: CASTDRGFEAFF.

The chain links TRBV4-3 to TRBJ2-3, with 7 bases matching TRBD2. V trimming: 0 bases; J trimming: 5 bases; junction bases outside the gene matches: 8. From germline, CDR1 is LGHNA and CDR2 YSLEER. The CDR3 extends over 16 amino acids. The chain's CDR3 is CASSQDLAGVGDTQYF. The CDR3 region has the DNA TGCGCCAGCAGCCAAGATCTGGCGGGAGTGGGAGATACGCAGTATTTT.

The J gene is TRBJ1-5, the V gene TRBV19; a weak D match, TRBD1 (5 bases). V was clipped by 7 bases and J by 1 base, with 11 bases between them. The germline V gene has CDR1 LNHDA and CDR2 SQIVND (reference sequence). The CDR3 extends over 14 amino acids. Written as DNA, the CDR3 is TGTGCCAGTAACTCAGGGTTAAGCAATCAGCCCCAGCATTTT. Residues: CASNSGLSNQPQHF.

The chain joins TRBV18 to TRBJ1-5; D unclear. The CDR3 runs 15 residues. Germline CDR1 KGHSH, CDR2 LQKENI. V was shortened by 4 bases and J by 3 bases, with 13 bases between the two germline ends. The CDR3 protein is CASSRDTQDNQPQHF. The CDR3 bases are TGTGCCAGCTCACGAGATACGCAGGACAATCAGCCCCAGCATTTT.

This clone was found once. J is TRBJ2-2 and V is TRBV7-9; 9 nucleotides line up with TRBD2. Germline V gives CDR1 SEHNR, CDR2 FQNEAQ (reference sequence). The CDR3 consists of 17 residues. J gave up 2 bases and V 5 bases, and 9 bases lay outside the gene matches. CDR3 nucleotides: TGTGCCAGCAGCCCGCCAATAGCGGGAGTAAACACCGGGGAGCTGTTTTTT. This encodes CASSPPIAGVNTGELFF.

This clone was observed a few times. The chain has TRBV9 and TRBJ2-3; 8 nucleotides match TRBD2. Germline trimming cut 10 bases from V and 6 bases from J; bases unmatched to any gene: 7. Germline V CDR1 and CDR2: SGDLS, YYNGEE. The CDR3 covers 12 residues. Here the CDR3 DNA reads TGTGCCTCCGGGACTAGGCCCGATACGCAGTATTTT. Amino acids: CASGTRPDTQYF.

V is TRBV7-2 and J is TRBJ2-7; 8 bases match TRBD2. Germline CDR1 is SGHTA and CDR2 is FQGNSA. CDR3 size: 13 residues. V dropped 3 bases and J dropped 6; count of bases not matched to a gene: 4. CDR3 DNA sequence: TGTGCCAGCAGCTTTAGCGGGACCCCCGAGCAGTACTTC. Translation: CASSFSGTPEQYF. Full variable domain (rest looked up from reference TRBV7-2 and TRBJ2-7): GAGVSQSPSNKVTEKGKDVELRCDPISGHTALYWYRQSLGQGLEFLIYFQGNSAPDKSGLPSDRFSAERTGGSVSTLTIQRTQQEDSAVYLCASSFSGTPEQYFGPGTRLTVT.